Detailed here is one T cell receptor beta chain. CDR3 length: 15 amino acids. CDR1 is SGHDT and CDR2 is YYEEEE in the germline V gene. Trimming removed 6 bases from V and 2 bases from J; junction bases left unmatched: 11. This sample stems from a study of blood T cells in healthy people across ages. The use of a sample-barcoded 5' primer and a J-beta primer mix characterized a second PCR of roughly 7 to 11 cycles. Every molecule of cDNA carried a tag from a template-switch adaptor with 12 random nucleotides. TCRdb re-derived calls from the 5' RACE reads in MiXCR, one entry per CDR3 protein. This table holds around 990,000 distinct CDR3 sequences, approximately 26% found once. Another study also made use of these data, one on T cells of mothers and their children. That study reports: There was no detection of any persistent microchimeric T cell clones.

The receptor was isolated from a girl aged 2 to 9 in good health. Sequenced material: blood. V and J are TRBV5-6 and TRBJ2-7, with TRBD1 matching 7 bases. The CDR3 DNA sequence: TGTGCCAGCACCCATATTGGGACAGACCCCTACGAGCAGTACTTC. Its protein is CASTHIGTDPYEQYF.